Presented here are 4 T cell receptor beta chains from one specimen sequenced in a study of cytomegalovirus exposure and HLA in healthy donors. A multiplex PCR was run with 60 Vbeta primers and 13 Jbeta primers. Profiled with immunoSEQ multiplex PCR; TCRdb holds only in-frame clones, not every one. The sample has 170,000 or so clones, 60% to 85% seen once; the top ten hold approximately 3.1%. Sequenced material: PBMCs. All receptors derive from a woman aged 40 to 50 in good health and CMV-seronegative.

The gene calls are TRBV18 and TRBJ1-5; unclear D gene. The CDR3 spans 13 residues. Germline-derived CDR1 and CDR2 are KGHSH and LQKENI. V dropped 5 bases and J dropped 5 bases, with 10 bases sitting between them. CDR3 amino acids: CASSTGRYQPQHF. The CDR3 bases are TGTGCCAGCTCAACGGGTCGTTATCAGCCCCAGCATTTT.

V and J are TRBV9 and TRBJ2-7, with D perhaps matching TRBD2 (5 bases). V lost 0 bases to trimming and J lost 2 bases, with 12 bases between them. Germline CDR1 and CDR2: SGDLS and YYNGEE. CDR3 length: 15 residues. The CDR3 DNA reads TGTGCCAGCAGCGTAGATCCGGACTCCGCCTACGAGCAGTACTTC. This codes for CASSVDPDSAYEQYF.

V usage is TRBV7-9 and J usage is TRBJ2-5, with TRBD2 matching over 12 bases. The V and J ends lost 5 bases and 4 bases, in that order; junction bases with no gene match: 5. CDR1 SEHNR and CDR2 FQNEAQ come from the germline V gene (reference sequence). CDR3 length: 15 residues. The CDR3 region has the DNA TGTGCCAGCAGCACTGAGACTAGCGGGGGAGAGACCCAGTACTTC. It specifies CASSTETSGGETQYF.

This clone was observed a handful of times. The chain links TRBV4-1 to TRBJ1-5; tentative D call: TRBD1 (6 bases). Trimming stripped 6 bases from V and 2 bases from J, with 11 bases between. Germline V gives CDR1 MGHRA, CDR2 YSYEKL. CDR3 length: 14 residues. CDR3 nucleotide sequence: TGCGCCAGCAGTCAACAGGGTGGCAATCAGCCCCAGCATTTT. It is translated as CASSQQGGNQPQHF.